The source of this TCR beta chain is a study of blood T cell repertoires in COVID-19. Study information: Sites across the United States, Italy and Spain contributed samples from acute and convalescent COVID-19. Sources were T cells, B-cell-depleted T cells, or PBMCs; the material itself was cDNA or gDNA.

Germline V gene sequence: CDR1 SGHNT, CDR2 YYREEE (reference sequence). V lost 4 bases and J 1 base, leaving 9 bases between the germline ends. This CDR3 is built from 14 residues. Per the original methods: By means of reference gene primer amplification, nucleated cell counts were estimated. The table came from immunoSEQ multiplex PCR; TCRdb's copy has only in-frame clones and leaves some out. D and trimming were read from the DNA, whereas the V and J calls and clone size are those reported in that table. The data show approximately 200,000 clones, around 80% seen once. Sequences were obtained from peripheral blood. The gene calls are TRBV5-4 and TRBJ1-5; weak D call: TRBD1 (5 bases). The sequence was collected from a woman of 80 years or more with acute or convalescent COVID-19. CDR3 bases: TGTGCCAGCAGCCAGGGTCAAAGCAATCAGCCCCAGCATTTT. Its protein is CASSQGQSNQPQHF.